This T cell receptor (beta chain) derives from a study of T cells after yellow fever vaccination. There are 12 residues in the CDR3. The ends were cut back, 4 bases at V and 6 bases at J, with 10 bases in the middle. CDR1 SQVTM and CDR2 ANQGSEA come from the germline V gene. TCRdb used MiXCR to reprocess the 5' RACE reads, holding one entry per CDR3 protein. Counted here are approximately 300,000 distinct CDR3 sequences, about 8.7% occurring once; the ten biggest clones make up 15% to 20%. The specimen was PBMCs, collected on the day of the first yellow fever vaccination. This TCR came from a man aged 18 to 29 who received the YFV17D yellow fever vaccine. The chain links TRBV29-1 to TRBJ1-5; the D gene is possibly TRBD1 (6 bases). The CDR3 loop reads CSVGSGAQPQHF. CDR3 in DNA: TGCAGCGTTGGGTCAGGGGCTCAGCCCCAGCATTTT.